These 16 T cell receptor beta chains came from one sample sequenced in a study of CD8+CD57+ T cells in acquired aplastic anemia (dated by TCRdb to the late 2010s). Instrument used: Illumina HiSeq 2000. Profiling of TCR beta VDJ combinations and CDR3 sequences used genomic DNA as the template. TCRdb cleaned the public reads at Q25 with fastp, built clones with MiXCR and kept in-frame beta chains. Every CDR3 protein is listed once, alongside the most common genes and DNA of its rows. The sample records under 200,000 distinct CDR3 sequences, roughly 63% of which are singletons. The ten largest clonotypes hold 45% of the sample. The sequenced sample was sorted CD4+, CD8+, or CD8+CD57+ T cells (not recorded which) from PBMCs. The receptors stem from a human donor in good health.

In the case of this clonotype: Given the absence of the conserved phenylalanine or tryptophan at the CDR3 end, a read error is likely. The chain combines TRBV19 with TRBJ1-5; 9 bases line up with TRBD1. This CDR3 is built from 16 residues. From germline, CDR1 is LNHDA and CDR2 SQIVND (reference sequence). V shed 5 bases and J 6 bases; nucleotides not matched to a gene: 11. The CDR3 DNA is TGTGCCAGTAGTCCATCCCGGGACAGGGTCGGTCAGCCCCAGCATTCT. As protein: CASSPSRDRVGQPQHS.

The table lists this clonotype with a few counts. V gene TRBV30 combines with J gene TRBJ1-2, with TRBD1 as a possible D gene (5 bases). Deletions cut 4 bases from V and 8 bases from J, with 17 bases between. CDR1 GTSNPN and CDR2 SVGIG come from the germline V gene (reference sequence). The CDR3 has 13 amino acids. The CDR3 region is CAWTVGQVAGYTF. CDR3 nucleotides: TGTGCCTGGACTGTCGGACAAGTAGCAGGCTACACCTTC.

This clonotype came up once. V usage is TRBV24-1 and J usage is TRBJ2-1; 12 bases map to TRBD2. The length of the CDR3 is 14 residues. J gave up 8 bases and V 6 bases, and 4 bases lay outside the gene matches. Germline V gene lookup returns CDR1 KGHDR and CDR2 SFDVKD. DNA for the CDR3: TGTGCCACCAGTTTGACTAGCGGGGGCCATGAGCAGTTCTTC. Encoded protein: CATSLTSGGHEQFF.

The CDR3 reads CASSPDPGTSGSSQETQYF. Written as DNA, the CDR3 is TGTGCCAGCAGCCCCGACCCCGGGACTAGCGGGAGCAGTCAAGAGACCCAGTACTTC. This chain joins TRBV27 and TRBJ2-5; 14 positions agree with TRBD2. Germline V CDR1 and CDR2: MNHEY, SMNVEV (reference sequence). With V trimmed by 6 bases and J by 2 bases, 14 bases remained unmatched. This CDR3 is 19 amino acids long.

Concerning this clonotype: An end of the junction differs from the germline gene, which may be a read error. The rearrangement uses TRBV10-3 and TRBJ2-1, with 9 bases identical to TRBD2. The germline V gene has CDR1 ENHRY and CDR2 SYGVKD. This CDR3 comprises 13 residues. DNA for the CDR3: TGCGCCATCCGCGGGGGGGCCGGCAATGAGCAGTTCTTC. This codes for CAIRGGAGNEQFF.

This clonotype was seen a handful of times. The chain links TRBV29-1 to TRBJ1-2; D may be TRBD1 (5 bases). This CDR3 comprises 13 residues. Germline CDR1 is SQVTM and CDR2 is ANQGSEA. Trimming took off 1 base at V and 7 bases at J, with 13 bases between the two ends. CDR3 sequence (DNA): TGCAGCGTTGAAGGGGACGGGGGGGGTGGCTACACCTTC. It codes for CSVEGDGGGGYTF.

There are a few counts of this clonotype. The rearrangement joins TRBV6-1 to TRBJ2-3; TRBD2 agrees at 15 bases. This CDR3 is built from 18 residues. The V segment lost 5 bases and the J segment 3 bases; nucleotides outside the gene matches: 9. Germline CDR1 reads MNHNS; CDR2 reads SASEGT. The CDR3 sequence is CASSYLGLAGGPTDTQYF. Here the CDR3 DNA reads TGTGCCAGCAGTTATTTAGGACTAGCGGGAGGGCCTACAGATACGCAGTATTTT.

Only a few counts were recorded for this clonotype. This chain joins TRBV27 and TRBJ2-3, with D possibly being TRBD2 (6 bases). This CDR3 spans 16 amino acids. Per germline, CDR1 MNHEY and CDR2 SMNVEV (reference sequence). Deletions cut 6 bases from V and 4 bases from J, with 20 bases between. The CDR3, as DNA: TGTGCCAGCAGGATCTCGGGCCTAGCGATGGCAGATACGCAGTATTTT. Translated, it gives CASRISGLAMADTQYF.

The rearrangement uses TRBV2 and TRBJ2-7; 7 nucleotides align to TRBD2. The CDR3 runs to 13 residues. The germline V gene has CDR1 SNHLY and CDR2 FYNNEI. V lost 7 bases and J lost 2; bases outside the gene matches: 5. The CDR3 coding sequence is TGTGCCAGCAACTCCGGGACTACCTACGAGCAGTACTTC. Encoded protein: CASNSGTTYEQYF. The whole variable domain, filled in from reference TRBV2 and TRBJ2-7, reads EPEVTQTPSHQVTQMGQEVILRCVPISNHLYFYWYRQILGQKVEFLVSFYNNEISEKSEIFDDQFSVERPDGSNFTLKIRSTKLEDSAMYFCASNSGTTYEQYFGPGTRLTVT.

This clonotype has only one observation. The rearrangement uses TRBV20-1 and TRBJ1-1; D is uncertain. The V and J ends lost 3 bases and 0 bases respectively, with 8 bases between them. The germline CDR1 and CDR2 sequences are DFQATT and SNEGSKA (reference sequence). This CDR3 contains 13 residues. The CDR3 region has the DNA TGCAGTGCTAGGGCCGATCTGAACACTGAAGCTTTCTTT. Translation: CSARADLNTEAFF.

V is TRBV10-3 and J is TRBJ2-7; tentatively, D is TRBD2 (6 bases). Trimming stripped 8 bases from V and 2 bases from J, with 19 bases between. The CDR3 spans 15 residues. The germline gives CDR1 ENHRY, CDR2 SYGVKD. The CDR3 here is CAIGGYSTSTYEQYF. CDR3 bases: TGTGCCATCGGGGGGTATTCAACTAGTACCTACGAGCAGTACTTC.

CDR3 amino acids: CSAVYNEQFF. CDR3 in DNA: TGCAGCGCCGTTTACAATGAGCAGTTCTTC. This chain links TRBV29-1 with TRBJ2-1, with D unclear. V gave up 7 bases and J gave up 4 bases, with 5 bases separating them. The CDR3 runs to 10 residues. CDR1 is SQVTM, CDR2 ANQGSEA, per germline.

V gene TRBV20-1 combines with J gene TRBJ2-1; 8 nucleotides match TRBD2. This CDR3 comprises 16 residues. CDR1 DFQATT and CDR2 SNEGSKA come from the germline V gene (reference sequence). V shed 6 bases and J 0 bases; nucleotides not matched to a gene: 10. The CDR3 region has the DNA TGCAGTGCCCGACGGACTAGCCCCCCCTCCTACAATGAGCAGTTCTTC. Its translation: CSARRTSPPSYNEQFF.

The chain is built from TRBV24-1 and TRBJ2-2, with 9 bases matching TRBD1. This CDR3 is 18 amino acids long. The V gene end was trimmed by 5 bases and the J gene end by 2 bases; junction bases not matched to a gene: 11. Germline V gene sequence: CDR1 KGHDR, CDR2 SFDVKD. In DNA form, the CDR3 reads TGTGCCACCAGTGCCCGCTCCGGGACAGGGCCAAACACCGGGGAGCTGTTTTTT. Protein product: CATSARSGTGPNTGELFF.

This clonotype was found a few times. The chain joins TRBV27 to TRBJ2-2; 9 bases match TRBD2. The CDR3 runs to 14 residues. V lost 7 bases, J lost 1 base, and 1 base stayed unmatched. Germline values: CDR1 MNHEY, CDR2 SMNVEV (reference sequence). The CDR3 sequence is CASKAGGNTGELFF. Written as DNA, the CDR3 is TGTGCCAGCAAAGCGGGAGGGAACACCGGGGAGCTGTTTTTT.

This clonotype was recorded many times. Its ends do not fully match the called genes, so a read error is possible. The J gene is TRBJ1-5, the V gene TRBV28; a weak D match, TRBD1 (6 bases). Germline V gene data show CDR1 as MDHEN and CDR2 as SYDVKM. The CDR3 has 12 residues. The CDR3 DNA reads TGTGCCAGCAGTCCCCCCGGACAGTCCCGGGATTTT. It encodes CASSPPGQSRDF.